This TCR beta chain was identified in a study of CD4+ T cells in melanoma (dated by TCRdb to between 2020 and 2023). Background for the entire study: The study investigated neoantigen-specific CD4+ T cells in human melanoma. Study-level results and caveats: The report described a correlation between neoantigen-specific CD4+ T cells and the function of CD8+ T cells, macrophages and B cells. Neoantigen-specific CD4+ T cells in melanoma were reported to show diverse differentiation states.

For CDR1 and CDR2, the germline V gene lists SGHNT and YENEEA. Trimming at the junction amounts to 4 bases on V and 4 bases on J, and the germline ends lie 13 bases apart. From the cysteine through the phenylalanine, the CDR3 covers 14 amino acids. Only the CDR3 DNA stays, 42 bases, in frame from base 1. Donors were patients with melanoma. Receptors were amplified or captured by the immunoSEQ multiplex PCR assay. TCRdb mirrors the immuneACCESS table, restricted to in-frame sequences. Some clones are absent from its copies; in checked studies, under half trace to an unresolved V gene, and the reason for the others is unknown. This sample is represented by some 120,000 clones; approximately 92% of them were singletons. The ten largest clones capture approximately 3.5% of the sample. Details on this clone: There is no known antigen for this receptor. No base qualities exist here, and no much larger clone lies one base off it.

Recombination joined TRBV11-3 with TRBJ1-1, with the D gene call left open. What was sequenced was peripheral blood. The receptor was derived from a human donor with melanoma. In nucleotides, the sequence is TGTGCCAGCAGCTCCGCTTCCGAAGGCACTGAAGCTTTCTTT. It is translated as CASSSASEGTEAFF.